The clone carrying this TCR beta chain has only a few counts. Its antigen remains unknown. Since all of the isolated RNA was reverse transcribed, expressed TCRB transcripts were what got sequenced. TCRdb's copy holds only in-frame clones and misses some; the assay was immunoSEQ multiplex PCR. Among hundreds of thousands of clones listed, around an eighth were seen once. Every sorted population was more than 95% pure. This record comes from a study of beta chain features in type 1 diabetes. Study-wide findings and caveats: Insertions at VDJ junctions were less frequent in type 1 diabetes patients. These patients also deleted more nucleotides at the same junctions. A PCR bias possibly favoring shorter templates would apply equally to patients and controls.

The CDR3 consists of 16 residues. Trimming at V came to 3 bases and at J to 0 bases, leaving 3 bases not matched to a gene. Germline V lookup: CDR1 SGHRS, CDR2 YFSETQ. The sample was naive CD4+ T cells from blood. This sequence joins TRBV5-1 and TRBJ2-7, with 13 bases that match TRBD2. This sequence was found in a man younger than 35 in good health. CDR3 coding DNA: TGCGCCAGCAGCTCGGGACTAGCGGGGCTCTCCTACGAGCAGTACTTC. Protein product: CASSSGLAGLSYEQYF.